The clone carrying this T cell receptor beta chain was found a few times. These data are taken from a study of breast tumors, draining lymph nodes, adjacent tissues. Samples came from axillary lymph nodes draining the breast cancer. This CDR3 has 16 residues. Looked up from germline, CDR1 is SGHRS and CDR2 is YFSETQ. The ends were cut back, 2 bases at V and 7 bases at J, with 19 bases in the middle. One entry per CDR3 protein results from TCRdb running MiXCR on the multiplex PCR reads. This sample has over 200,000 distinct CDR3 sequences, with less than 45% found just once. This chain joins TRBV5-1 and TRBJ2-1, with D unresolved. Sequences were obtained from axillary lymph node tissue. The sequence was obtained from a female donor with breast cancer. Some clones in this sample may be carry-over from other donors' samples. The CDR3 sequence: CASSFEEGQENNEQFF. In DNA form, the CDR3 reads TGCGCCAGCAGCTTTGAAGAAGGGCAGGAAAATAATGAGCAGTTCTTC.